These 32 T cell receptor beta chains share one sample of origin, sequenced in a study of blood T cells in healthy people across ages. Primers used in a second PCR of roughly 7 to 12 cycles were a sample-barcoded 5' primer and a J-beta primer mix. TCRdb reprocessed the 5' RACE reads with MiXCR, giving one entry per CDR3 protein. The sample lists about 1.4 million distinct CDR3 sequences, approximately 59% occurring once. Sequenced: blood. The origin of the receptors is a man between 18 and 29 years old in good health.

The chain combines TRBV6-2 or TRBV6-3 with TRBJ2-3; 9 positions agree with TRBD1. CDR3 length: 16 amino acids. CDR1 and CDR2 (germline): MNHEY, SVGEGT. Trimming removed 3 bases from V and 4 bases from J; junction bases left unmatched: 8. DNA for the CDR3: TGTGCCAGCAGTTATTCTCCGGACAGGGGTGCAGATACGCAGTATTTT. Encoded protein: CASSYSPDRGADTQYF.

The rearrangement joins TRBV2 to TRBJ2-6, with TRBD1 matching over 9 bases. The junction had 3 bases not matched to a gene; V was cut back by 4 bases and J by 2 bases. The germline V gene has CDR1 SNHLY and CDR2 FYNNEI. The CDR3 loop spans 16 amino acids. The CDR3 loop reads CASSVTGGAGANVLTF. DNA of the CDR3: TGTGCCAGCAGTGTTACAGGGGGCGCTGGGGCCAACGTCCTGACTTTC.

The chain couples TRBV9 to TRBJ2-1, with D unresolved. Germline lookup yields CDR1 SGDLS and CDR2 YYNGEE. Trimming cost V 3 bases and J 7 bases, with 8 bases left between them. The CDR3 totals 12 residues. For the CDR3, the DNA is TGTGCCAGCAGCGCCCGTACGAATGAGCAGTTCTTC. Protein product: CASSARTNEQFF.

The chain employs TRBV2 and TRBJ2-7; D possibly corresponds to TRBD1 (6 bases). Looked up from germline, CDR1 is SNHLY and CDR2 is FYNNEI. V was trimmed by 11 bases and J by 1 base, leaving 24 bases between them. The CDR3 is 16 amino acids. Here the CDR3 reads CAETILRDIQSYEQYF. The CDR3 DNA reads as TGTGCCGAGACCATCCTGAGGGACATTCAGTCCTACGAGCAGTACTTC.

The CDR3 here is CASSLKSGISQFF. CDR3 DNA: TGTGCCAGCAGTTTGAAATCGGGGATTTCCCAGTTCTTC. The genes are TRBV12-3 or TRBV12-4 and TRBJ2-1, with D possibly being TRBD2 (5 bases). The CDR3 is made up of 13 amino acids. The ends were cut back, 3 bases at V and 13 bases at J, with 16 bases in the middle.

The chain combines TRBV10-3 with TRBJ2-7; no clear D. Trimming removed 3 bases at V and 5 bases at J, with 11 bases between. Germline V gene sequence: CDR1 ENHRY, CDR2 SYGVKD. The CDR3 extends over 13 amino acids. The DNA of the CDR3 is TGTGCCATCAGTGATGTCAAGCGACACGAGCAGTACTTC. This sequence encodes CAISDVKRHEQYF.

In regard to this clonotype: A read error may account for a junction end that differs from germline. The chain carries TRBV10-3 and TRBJ1-3; a possible D gene is TRBD1 (6 bases). There are 16 residues in the CDR3. Germline V gene lookup returns CDR1 ENHRY and CDR2 SYGVKD. This CDR3 is CTISESGQNSGNTIYF. The CDR3 nucleotides are TGTACCATCAGTGAGTCGGGACAAAACTCTGGAAACACCATATATTTT.

Remarks on this clonotype: A read error may produce the germline difference seen at one junction end. The J gene is TRBJ1-2, the V gene TRBV9, with D possibly being TRBD1 (5 bases). This CDR3 region has 12 residues. Germline CDR1 SGDLS, CDR2 YYNGEE. The CDR3, as DNA: TGTGCCAGCAGCGGCGGGGGAAATGGCTGCACCTTC. This codes for CASSGGGNGCTF.

The genes are TRBV9 and TRBJ1-1, with D unclear. V dropped 2 bases and J dropped 2 bases, with 13 bases sitting between them. Germline V lookup: CDR1 SGDLS, CDR2 YYNGEE. CDR3 length equals 15 residues. The CDR3 here is CASSVLYVPNTEAFF. The CDR3 region has the DNA TGTGCCAGCAGCGTCCTTTACGTCCCCAACACTGAAGCTTTCTTT.

The V call is TRBV5-1, the J call TRBJ2-3; weak D call: TRBD2 (6 bases). Trimming removed 6 bases from V and 0 bases from J, with 11 bases in between. This CDR3 region has 14 residues. Germline V gene lookup returns CDR1 SGHRS and CDR2 YFSETQ. CDR3 in DNA: TGCGCCAGCAACACCGGGACTAGCACAGATACGCAGTATTTT. Residues: CASNTGTSTDTQYF. Full variable domain (outside the CDR3, taken from reference TRBV5-1 and TRBJ2-3): KAGVTQTPRYLIKTRGQQVTLSCSPISGHRSVSWYQQTPGQGLQFLFEYFSETQRNKGNFPGRFSGRQFSNSRSEMNVSTLELGDSALYLCASNTGTSTDTQYFGPGTRLTVL.

The rearrangement joins TRBV28 to TRBJ1-2; no definite D call. Germline CDR1 and CDR2: MDHEN and SYDVKM. This CDR3 is 16 amino acids long. Trimming stripped 5 bases from V and 3 bases from J, with 19 bases between. CDR3 protein: CASSGQEGRLDYGYTF. The CDR3, as DNA: TGTGCCAGCAGTGGCCAGGAGGGCCGGTTGGACTATGGCTACACCTTC.

The chain joins TRBV24-1 to TRBJ2-1; D is possibly TRBD2 (6 bases). The germline V gene has CDR1 KGHDR and CDR2 SFDVKD. The CDR3 has 16 residues. Trimming stripped 4 bases from V and 2 bases from J, with 14 bases between. The CDR3: CATSEAGGPTYNEQFF. In DNA form, the CDR3 reads TGTGCCACCAGTGAAGCAGGAGGGCCCACCTACAATGAGCAGTTCTTC.

The chain recombines TRBV28 with TRBJ1-4; 7 nucleotides agree with TRBD1. V lost 4 bases, J lost 5 bases, and 7 bases stayed unmatched. The CDR3 spans 15 residues. Germline V gene lookup returns CDR1 MDHEN and CDR2 SYDVKM. CDR3 protein: CASSSPGTENEKLFF. The CDR3 DNA is TGTGCCAGCAGTTCTCCCGGGACAGAAAATGAAAAACTGTTTTTT.

CDR3 coding DNA: TGCAGTGCTGGCCCGGACGGAGGAGGGTCTGGCTACACCTTC. The encoded protein is CSAGPDGGGSGYTF. This chain uses TRBV20-1 with TRBJ1-2, with D unresolved. Germline assignment: CDR1 DFQATT and CDR2 SNEGSKA (reference sequence). Between the trimmed V and J ends, which lost 5 bases and 7 bases, there was a span of 20 bases. The CDR3 has 14 amino acids.

CDR3 amino acids: CASSVFTDANEQYF. In DNA form, the CDR3 reads TGTGCCAGCAGCGTATTCACGGACGCCAATGAGCAGTACTTC. This chain links TRBV9 with TRBJ2-7; no definite D call. With 1 base removed from V and 7 bases from J, the gap between germline ends came to 15 bases. CDR3 length equals 14 residues. Germline CDR1 reads SGDLS; CDR2 reads YYNGEE.

The chain carries TRBV29-1 and TRBJ1-1; D possibly corresponds to TRBD1 (5 bases). There are 12 residues in the CDR3. Looked up from germline, CDR1 is SQVTM and CDR2 is ANQGSEA. The V end was cut by 8 bases, the J end by 2 bases, with 12 bases between. CDR3 nucleotide sequence: TGCAGCACCGGGACGGCAAACACTGAAGCTTTCTTT. This sequence encodes CSTGTANTEAFF.

This clonotype was counted between two and nine times. V gene TRBV25-1 combines with J gene TRBJ2-4, with 7 bases that match TRBD2. The closer fit of TRBJ2-7 to the DNA end suggests the J call may be wrong. Per the germline V gene, CDR1 is MGHDK and CDR2 is SYGVNS. The CDR3 contains 13 residues. Here the CDR3 reads CASSWDAGDEQYF. The CDR3 nucleotides are TGTGCCAGCAGTTGGGACGCGGGGGACGAGCAGTACTTC.

The rearrangement joins TRBV6-5 to TRBJ1-6; D is perhaps TRBD1 (6 bases). CDR3 length: 16 residues. Germline V lookup: CDR1 MNHEY, CDR2 SVGAGI. Trimming removed 6 bases from V and 7 bases from J, with 19 bases in between. The CDR3 region is CASSIGQFTKNSPLHF. Here the CDR3 DNA reads TGTGCCAGCAGCATAGGACAGTTTACCAAAAATTCACCCCTCCACTTT.

The J gene is TRBJ1-2, the V gene TRBV30; D might be TRBD1 (5 bases). There are 13 residues in the CDR3. With 3 bases removed from V and 3 bases from J, the gap between germline ends came to 11 bases. The germline CDR1 and CDR2 sequences are GTSNPN and SVGIG (reference sequence). The CDR3 sequence is CAWRSGRHYGYTF. For the CDR3, the DNA is TGTGCCTGGAGATCAGGGCGGCACTATGGCTACACCTTC.

V usage is TRBV20-1 and J usage is TRBJ1-5, with 7 bases matching TRBD1. Germline CDR1 is DFQATT and CDR2 is SNEGSKA (reference sequence). The CDR3 is 15 amino acids. V trimming: 5 bases; J trimming: 2 bases; junction bases outside the gene matches: 9. Here the CDR3 reads CSARPKGGGNQPQHF. CDR3 DNA sequence: TGCAGTGCTCGCCCCAAAGGGGGCGGCAATCAGCCCCAGCATTTT.

The chain recombines TRBV15 with TRBJ2-7; the match to TRBD1 covers 8 bases. Unmatched junction bases numbered 5, after V lost 4 bases and J lost 6 bases. The germline V gene has CDR1 LNHNV and CDR2 YYDKDF (reference sequence). The CDR3 totals 13 residues. The CDR3 sequence: CATSTGGRTEQYF. The DNA of the CDR3 is TGTGCCACCAGCACAGGGGGCAGAACCGAGCAGTACTTC.

The rearrangement uses TRBV15 and TRBJ2-1, with D possibly being TRBD2 (6 bases). Between the trimmed V and J ends, which lost 4 bases and 3 bases, there was a span of 16 bases. Germline loops: CDR1 LNHNV, CDR2 YYDKDF (reference sequence). This CDR3 spans 16 amino acids. CDR3 sequence (DNA): TGTGCCACCAGCACGCGGGGAATTCATCTCTACAATGAGCAGTTCTTC. This codes for CATSTRGIHLYNEQFF.

V and J are TRBV4-3 and TRBJ2-5, with D tentatively TRBD2 (5 bases). The last part of the DNA fits TRBJ2-7 better; the J call may be wrong. The germline V gene has CDR1 LGHNA and CDR2 YSLEER. This CDR3 is 15 amino acids long. CDR3 DNA: TGCGCCAGCAGCCAAGATCTAGCAGACCGCTACGAGCAGTACTTC. The encoded protein is CASSQDLADRYEQYF.

V usage is TRBV7-2 and J usage is TRBJ2-3; 9 nucleotides line up with TRBD2. V dropped 5 bases and J dropped 11; count of bases not matched to a gene: 8. This CDR3 contains 13 residues. The germline CDR1 and CDR2 sequences are SGHTA and FQGNSA. The CDR3 sequence: CASSPAGGYMQYF. In nucleotides, the CDR3 is TGTGCCAGCAGCCCAGCGGGAGGATATATGCAGTATTTT.

The gene calls are TRBV7-2 and TRBJ1-2; D remains unclear. The germline CDR1 and CDR2 sequences are SGHTA and FQGNSA. Trimming pared 5 bases from V and 8 bases from J, leaving 24 bases between. This CDR3 has 16 amino acids. Here the CDR3 reads CASSPRPVEVVGGYTF. DNA for the CDR3: TGTGCCAGCAGCCCCCGACCTGTGGAGGTGGTAGGGGGCTACACCTTC. The complete variable domain, with remaining parts taken from reference TRBV7-2 and TRBJ1-2, reads GAGVSQSPSNKVTEKGKDVELRCDPISGHTALYWYRQSLGQGLEFLIYFQGNSAPDKSGLPSDRFSAERTGGSVSTLTIQRTQQEDSAVYLCASSPRPVEVVGGYTFGSGTRLTVV.

The chain employs TRBV7-9 and TRBJ1-4; possible D gene TRBD1, 6 bases. Germline V CDR1 and CDR2: SEHNR, FQNEAQ (reference sequence). The CDR3 loop spans 13 amino acids. The V gene lost 5 bases and the J gene lost 6 bases, with 10 bases spanning the gap. CDR3 nucleotides: TGTGCCAGCAGCCCCAGACAGGATGAAAAACTGTTTTTT. Its translation: CASSPRQDEKLFF. Full variable domain (rest looked up from reference TRBV7-9 and TRBJ1-4): DTGVSQNPRHKITKRGQNVTFRCDPISEHNRLYWYRQTLGQGPEFLTYFQNEAQLEKSRLLSDRFSAERPKGSFSTLEIQRTEQGDSAMYLCASSPRQDEKLFFGSGTQLSVL.

The V gene is TRBV20-1, the J gene TRBJ2-7; TRBD2 is a possible D gene (6 bases). The CDR3 has 12 amino acids. The ends were cut back, 6 bases at V and 0 bases at J, with 9 bases in the middle. Looked up from germline, CDR1 is DFQATT and CDR2 is SNEGSKA (reference sequence). Here the CDR3 reads CSATDYSYEQYF. CDR3 DNA sequence: TGCAGTGCCACGGACTACTCCTACGAGCAGTACTTC.

The CDR3 bases are TGTGCCAGCAGCTTAGCCCAGCGCGAGCAGTACTTC. The encoded protein is CASSLAQREQYF. This rearrangement joins TRBV7-9 to TRBJ2-7; D not certain. Trimming cost V 0 bases and J 6 bases, with 6 bases left between them. CDR1 is SEHNR, CDR2 FQNEAQ, per germline (reference sequence). The CDR3 sequence is 12 residues long.

J is TRBJ2-2 and V is TRBV6-2 or TRBV6-3; 10 bases agree with TRBD1. Per germline, CDR1 MNHEY and CDR2 SVGEGT. The CDR3 consists of 15 residues. The V segment lost 6 bases and the J segment 9 bases; nucleotides outside the gene matches: 10. The CDR3 is CASRLRTGGRRELFF. CDR3 in DNA: TGTGCCAGCAGGCTACGGACAGGGGGACGGCGGGAGCTGTTTTTT.

About this clonotype: Its ends do not fully match the called genes, so a read error is possible. This chain uses TRBV7-9 with TRBJ2-4; D possibly corresponds to TRBD2 (5 bases). The tail of the sequence fits TRBJ2-7 better, so the J call may be wrong. Germline assignment: CDR1 SEHNR and CDR2 FQNEAQ (reference sequence). The CDR3 spans 16 residues. The CDR3 sequence: CTSSFSVGVLTYEQYF. The CDR3, as DNA: TGTACCAGCAGCTTTAGCGTCGGGGTACTCACCTACGAGCAGTACTTC.

The V call is TRBV4-1, the J call TRBJ2-1; 7 bases line up with TRBD2. The trim removed 9 bases at V and 2 bases at J, leaving 7 bases unmatched. Germline V gene data show CDR1 as MGHRA and CDR2 as YSYEKL. This CDR3 comprises 14 residues. This CDR3 reads CASKLATTYNEQFF. CDR3 bases: TGCGCCAGTAAACTAGCGACAACCTACAATGAGCAGTTCTTC.

The genes are TRBV9 and TRBJ1-2, with a weak D call TRBD1 (5 bases). The CDR3 extends over 14 amino acids. The V and J ends lost 3 bases and 1 base respectively, with 10 bases between them. Germline loops: CDR1 SGDLS, CDR2 YYNGEE. The CDR3 region has the DNA TGTGCCAGCAGCGCCCAGGGAATTAACTATGGCTACACCTTC. It translates to CASSAQGINYGYTF.